This T cell receptor beta chain was retrieved from a study of technical replicates of blood from a handful of donors. Germline values: CDR1 WSHSY, CDR2 SAAADI. V was trimmed by 8 bases and J by 4 bases, leaving 12 bases between them. This CDR3 spans 12 amino acids. TCRdb's table, derived via immunoSEQ multiplex PCR, lists solely in-frame clones and lacks some. This repertoire shows tens of thousands of clones, 92% found once; its top ten account for around 0.38%. Material for sequencing was T cells isolated from PBMCs. The chain is built from TRBV10-2 and TRBJ2-7, with D maybe TRBD2 (5 bases). This TCR was sampled from a human donor in good health. CDR3 sequence: CASSRALYEQYF. The CDR3 region has the DNA TGCGCCAGCTCGAGGGCCCTTTACGAGCAGTACTTC.